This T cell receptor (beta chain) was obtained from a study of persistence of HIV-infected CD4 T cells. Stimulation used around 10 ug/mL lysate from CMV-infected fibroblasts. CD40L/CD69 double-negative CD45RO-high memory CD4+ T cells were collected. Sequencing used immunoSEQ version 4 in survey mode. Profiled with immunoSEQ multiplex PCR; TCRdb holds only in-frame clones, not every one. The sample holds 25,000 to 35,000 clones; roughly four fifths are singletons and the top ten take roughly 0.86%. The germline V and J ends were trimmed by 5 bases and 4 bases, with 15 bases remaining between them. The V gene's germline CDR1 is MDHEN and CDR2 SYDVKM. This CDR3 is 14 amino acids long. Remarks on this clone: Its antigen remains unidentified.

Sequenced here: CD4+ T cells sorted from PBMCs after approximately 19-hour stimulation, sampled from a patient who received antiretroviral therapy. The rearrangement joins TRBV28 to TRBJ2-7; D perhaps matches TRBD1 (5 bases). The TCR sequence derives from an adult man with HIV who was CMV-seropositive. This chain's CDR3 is CASSSPDSVYEQYF. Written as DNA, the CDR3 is TGTGCCAGCAGTAGCCCCGACAGCGTTTACGAGCAGTACTTC.